This T cell receptor (beta chain) appears in the sequencing data of a study of a mutant IDH1 vaccine in newly diagnosed glioma. Study-level background: Patients were started on vaccination 4-6 weeks after radiotherapy alone, or with temozolomide cycles. Every participant had undergone radiotherapy, temozolomide, or both before, and most underwent both.

V was cut by 4 bases and J by 8 bases, with 15 bases left in between. Germline CDR1 is SEHNR and CDR2 is FQNEAQ (reference sequence). The CDR3 covers 14 residues. For this clone: Its antigen is not known.

Time point: week 35, safety follow-up. Each vaccine dose was 300 ug of mutant IDH1 20-mer peptide, with topical imiquimod. Assay: immunoSEQ multiplex PCR; the TCRdb copy retains only in-frame clones and omits some. The sample has approximately 43,000 clones; over 75% are singletons. The sequence came from a middle-aged man with glioma. The chain uses TRBV7-9 and TRBJ2-1; no clear D. Sample: PBMCs, taken from a glioma patient whose treatment included an IDH1 peptide vaccine. This chain's CDR3 is CASSSAEQRHEQFF. The CDR3 DNA is TGTGCCAGCAGCTCGGCGGAGCAAAGACATGAGCAGTTCTTC. The full variable domain, completed using reference TRBV7-9 and TRBJ2-1, is DTGVSQNPRHKITKRGQNVTFRCDPISEHNRLYWYRQTLGQGPEFLTYFQNEAQLEKSRLLSDRFSAERPKGSFSTLEIQRTEQGDSAMYLCASSSAEQRHEQFFGPGTRLTVL.